The sequence of this TCR beta chain was determined in a study of identical twins. Whole-study results and caveats: While abundant cord blood beta clonotypes carried fewer insertions, memory repertoires showed no such pattern.

As for this clonotype: Its antigen is undetermined.

This CDR3 spans 16 amino acids. Germline CDR1 DFQATT, CDR2 SNEGSKA (reference sequence). The ends lost 5 bases at V and 1 base at J; junction bases unmatched: 5. Template switching (which added a universal primer site) was used, and cDNA carried unique molecular identifiers. TCRdb processed the 5' RACE reads anew with MiXCR; each CDR3 protein has one entry. The sample records around 960,000 distinct CDR3 sequences, around 12% being singletons. These data are also associated with another study on yellow fever vaccine responses in identical twins.

The chain links TRBV20-1 to TRBJ2-6; 10 positions match TRBD1. The sample comprised PBMCs. The clonotype comes from a woman aged 18-29 years in good health. The CDR3 loop is CSASDRGLSGANVLTF. Here the CDR3 DNA reads TGCAGTGCTTCGGACAGGGGGTTATCTGGGGCCAACGTCCTGACTTTC.